This T cell receptor beta chain was retrieved from a study of blood T cells in healthy people across ages. Turning to the study itself: Per two T cells, about one barcoded beta molecule was captured through template switching. Whole-study results and caveats: Roughly linearly, TCR beta diversity per million T cells fell as age increased.

This clonotype showed up many times. Its matching antigen is unknown. The trim removed 3 bases at V and 3 bases at J, leaving 6 bases unmatched. Germline lookup yields CDR1 KGHSH and CDR2 LQKENI. The CDR3 has 16 amino acids. Together with a sample-barcoded 5' primer, a J-beta primer mix was included in a second PCR lasting about 7 to 12 cycles. TCRdb fed the 5' RACE reads into MiXCR, producing one record per CDR3 protein. This sample has more than 800,000 distinct CDR3 sequences, with about 28% found just once. The specimen sequenced was blood. The clonotype was recovered from a woman of 80 years or more in good health. The chain carries TRBV18 and TRBJ2-1, with TRBD1 matching over 9 bases. CDR3 loop: CASSPTGTGLYNEQFF. The CDR3 nucleotides read TGTGCCAGCTCACCTACCGGGACAGGGCTCTACAATGAGCAGTTCTTC.